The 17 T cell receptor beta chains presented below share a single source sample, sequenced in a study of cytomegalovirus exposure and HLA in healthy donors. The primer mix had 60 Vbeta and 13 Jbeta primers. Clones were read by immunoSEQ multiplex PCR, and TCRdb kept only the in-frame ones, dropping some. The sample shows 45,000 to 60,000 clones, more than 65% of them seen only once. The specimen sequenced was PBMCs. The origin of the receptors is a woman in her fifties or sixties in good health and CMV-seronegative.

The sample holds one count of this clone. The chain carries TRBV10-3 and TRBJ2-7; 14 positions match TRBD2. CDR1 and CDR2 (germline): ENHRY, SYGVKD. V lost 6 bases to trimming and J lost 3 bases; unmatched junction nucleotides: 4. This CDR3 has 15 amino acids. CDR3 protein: CAISPGTSGSYEQYF. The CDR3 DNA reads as TGTGCCATCAGCCCTGGGACTAGCGGGAGCTACGAGCAGTACTTC.

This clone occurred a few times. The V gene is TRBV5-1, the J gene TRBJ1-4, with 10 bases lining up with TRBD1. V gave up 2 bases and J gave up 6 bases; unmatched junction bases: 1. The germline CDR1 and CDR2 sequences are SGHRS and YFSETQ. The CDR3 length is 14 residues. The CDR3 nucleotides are TGCGCCAGCAGCTTTGGGACAGGGGATGAAAAACTGTTTTTT. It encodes CASSFGTGDEKLFF.

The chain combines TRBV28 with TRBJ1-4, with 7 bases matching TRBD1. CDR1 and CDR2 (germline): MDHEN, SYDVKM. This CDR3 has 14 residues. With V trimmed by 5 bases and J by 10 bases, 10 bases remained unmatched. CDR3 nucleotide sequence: TGTGCCAGCAGTCCCGGGACAGTCGGAGCAAAACTGTTTTTT. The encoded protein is CASSPGTVGAKLFF. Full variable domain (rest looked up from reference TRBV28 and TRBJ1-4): DVKVTQSSRYLVKRTGEKVFLECVQDMDHENMFWYRQDPGLGLRLIYFSYDVKMKEKGDIPEGYSVSREKKERFSLILESASTNQTSMYLCASSPGTVGAKLFFGSGTQLSVL.

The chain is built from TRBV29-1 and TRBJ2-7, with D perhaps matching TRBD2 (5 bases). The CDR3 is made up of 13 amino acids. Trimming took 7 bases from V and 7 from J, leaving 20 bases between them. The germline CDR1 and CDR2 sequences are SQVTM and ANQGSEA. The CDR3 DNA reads TGCAGCGCCCATAGGATGGGGAGTTGGGAGCAGTACTTC. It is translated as CSAHRMGSWEQYF.

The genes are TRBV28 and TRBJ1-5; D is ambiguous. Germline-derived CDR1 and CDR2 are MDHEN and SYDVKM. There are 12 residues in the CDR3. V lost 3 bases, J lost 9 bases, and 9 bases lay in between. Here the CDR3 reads CASSFPGVPQHF. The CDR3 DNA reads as TGTGCCAGCAGTTTCCCGGGTGTGCCCCAGCATTTT.

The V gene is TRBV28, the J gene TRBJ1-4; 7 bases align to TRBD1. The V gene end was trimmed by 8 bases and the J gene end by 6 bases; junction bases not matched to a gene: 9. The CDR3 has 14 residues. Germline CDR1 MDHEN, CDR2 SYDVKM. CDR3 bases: TGTGCCAGCGTACCCTTCGGGACAGATGAAAAACTGTTTTTT. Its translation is CASVPFGTDEKLFF.

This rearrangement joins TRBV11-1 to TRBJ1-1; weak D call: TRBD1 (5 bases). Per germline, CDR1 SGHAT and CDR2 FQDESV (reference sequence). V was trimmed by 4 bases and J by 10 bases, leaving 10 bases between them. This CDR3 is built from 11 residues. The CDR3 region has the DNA TGTGCCAGCAGCTCTACAGGCGGAGCTTTCTTT. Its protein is CASSSTGGAFF.

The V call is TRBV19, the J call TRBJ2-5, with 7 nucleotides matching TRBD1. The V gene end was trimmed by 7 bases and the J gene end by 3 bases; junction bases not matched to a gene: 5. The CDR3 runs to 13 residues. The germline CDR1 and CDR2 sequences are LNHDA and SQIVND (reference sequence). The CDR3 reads CASNRDSKETQYF. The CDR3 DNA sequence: TGTGCCAGTAACCGGGACAGCAAAGAGACCCAGTACTTC.

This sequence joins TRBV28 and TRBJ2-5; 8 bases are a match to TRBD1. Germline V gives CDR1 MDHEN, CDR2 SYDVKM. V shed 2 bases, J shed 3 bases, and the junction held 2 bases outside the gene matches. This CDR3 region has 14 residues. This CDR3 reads CASSLRTGKETQYF. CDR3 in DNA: TGTGCCAGCAGTTTACGGACAGGGAAAGAGACCCAGTACTTC.

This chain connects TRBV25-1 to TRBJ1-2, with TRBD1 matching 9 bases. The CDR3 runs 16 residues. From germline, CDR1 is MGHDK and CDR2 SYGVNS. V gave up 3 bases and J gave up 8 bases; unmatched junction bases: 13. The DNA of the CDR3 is TGTGCCAGCAGTGAGCACATGCCGGGACAGGGAGGCGGCTACACCTTC. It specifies CASSEHMPGQGGGYTF.

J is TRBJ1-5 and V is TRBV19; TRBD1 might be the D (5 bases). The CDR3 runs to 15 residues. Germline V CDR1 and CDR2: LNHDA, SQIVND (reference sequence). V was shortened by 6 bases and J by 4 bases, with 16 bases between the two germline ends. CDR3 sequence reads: CASSTGVRRNQPQHF. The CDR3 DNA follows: TGTGCCAGTAGCACGGGGGTCCGGCGAAATCAGCCCCAGCATTTT.

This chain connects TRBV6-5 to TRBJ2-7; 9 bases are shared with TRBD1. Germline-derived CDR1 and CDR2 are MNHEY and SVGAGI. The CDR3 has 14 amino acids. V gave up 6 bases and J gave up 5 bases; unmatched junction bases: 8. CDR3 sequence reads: CASSRGTGSNEQYF. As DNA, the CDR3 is TGTGCCAGCAGCCGAGGGACAGGGAGTAACGAGCAGTACTTC.

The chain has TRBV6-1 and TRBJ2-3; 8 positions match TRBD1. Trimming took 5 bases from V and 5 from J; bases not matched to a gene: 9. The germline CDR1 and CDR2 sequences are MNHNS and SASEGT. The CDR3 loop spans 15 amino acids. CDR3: CASSNTRGRGDTQYF. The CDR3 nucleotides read TGTGCCAGCAGTAACACCAGGGGGCGCGGAGATACGCAGTATTTT.

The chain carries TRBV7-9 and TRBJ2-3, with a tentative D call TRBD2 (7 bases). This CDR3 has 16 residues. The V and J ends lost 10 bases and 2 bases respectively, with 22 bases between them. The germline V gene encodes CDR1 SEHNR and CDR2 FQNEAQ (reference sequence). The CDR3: CAINLGAGELTDTQYF. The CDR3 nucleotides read TGTGCCATTAACTTGGGGGCGGGGGAGCTCACAGATACGCAGTATTTT.

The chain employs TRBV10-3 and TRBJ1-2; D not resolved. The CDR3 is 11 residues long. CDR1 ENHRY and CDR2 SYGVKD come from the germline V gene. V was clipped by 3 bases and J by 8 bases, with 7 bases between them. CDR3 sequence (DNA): TGTGCCATCAGTGATGGGGAGGGCTACACCTTC. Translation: CAISDGEGYTF.

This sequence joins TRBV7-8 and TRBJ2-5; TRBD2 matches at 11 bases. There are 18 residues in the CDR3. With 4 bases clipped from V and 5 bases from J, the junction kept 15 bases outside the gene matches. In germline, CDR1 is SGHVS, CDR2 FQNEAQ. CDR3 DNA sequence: TGTGCCAGCAGCTCCCGGCTAGCGGGAGGAGGGGTCCAGGAGACCCAGTACTTC. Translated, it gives CASSSRLAGGGVQETQYF.

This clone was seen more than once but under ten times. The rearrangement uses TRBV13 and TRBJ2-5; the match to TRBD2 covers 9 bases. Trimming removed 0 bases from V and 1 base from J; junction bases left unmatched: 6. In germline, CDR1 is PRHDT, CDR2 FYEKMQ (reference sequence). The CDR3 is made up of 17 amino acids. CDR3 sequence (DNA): TGTGCCAGCAGCTTAGGCCCGGGTAGCGGGAGCCAAGAGACCCAGTACTTC. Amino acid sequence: CASSLGPGSGSQETQYF.